Given below is one T cell receptor (beta chain) in context. Its cognate antigen is unknown. The missing CDR3 end, 3 residues past where the read stops, is filled in from the germline J gene. CD4+CD25+CD127- Tregs, CD4+CD25- non-Tregs, CD4 and CD8 cells were sorted. Assay used: immunoSEQ multiplex PCR; TCRdb lists only in-frame clones, some missing. The sample has 50,000 or so clones. CDR1 is LNHDA, CDR2 SQIVND, per germline (reference sequence). Between the trimmed V and J ends, which lost 0 bases and 0 bases, there was a span of 11 bases. This CDR3 region has 16 residues. This entry belongs to a study of Tregs in tolerant kidney transplant recipients. Regarding the study as a whole: Antigen-driven expansion was suggested because donor-specific Tregs expanded more than all Tregs in tolerant patients. For some patients, primers changed over time, blocking nucleotide-level comparison. Tregs expanded with activated donor B cells seemed most donor-specific.

The rearrangement links TRBV19 to TRBJ1-1; D perhaps matches TRBD1 (5 bases). The sequence derives from a human donor who received a combined kidney and bone marrow transplant. Sequenced material: CD4+ T cells from blood, taken before the transplant. The CDR3 reads CASSIDLRGMNTEAFF. The DNA read from the CDR3 is TGTGCCAGTAGTATAGATCTGCGGGGCATGAACACTGAA.